These 4 T cell receptor beta chains were all obtained from the same sample, sequenced in a study of OX40 agonist ivuxolimab in advanced cancers. Libraries were prepared by immunoSEQ multiplex PCR; TCRdb keeps only in-frame clonotypes and omits some of them. This table has some 30,000 clones, around 74% appearing once. Sequenced material: CD4+ or CD8+ T cells sorted from blood, taken in a trial of the OX40 agonist ivuxolimab. The receptors stem from an adult with an advanced solid tumor such as melanoma, head and neck, liver or kidney cancer.

This chain joins TRBV5-1 and TRBJ1-2, with D unclear. The V gene's germline CDR1 is SGHRS and CDR2 YFSETQ. The CDR3 consists of 14 residues. The germline V and J ends were trimmed by 9 bases and 2 bases, with 17 bases remaining between them. The chain's CDR3 is CATLPGPANYGYTF. The CDR3 region has the DNA TGCGCCACCCTACCGGGTCCAGCAAACTATGGCTACACCTTC.

This chain uses TRBV5-1 with TRBJ2-1; TRBD2 matches 7 bases. CDR3 length: 13 residues. V lost 4 bases, J lost 2 bases, and 0 bases stayed unmatched. Per germline, CDR1 SGHRS and CDR2 YFSETQ. The CDR3 reads CASSGGAYNEQFF. CDR3 DNA: TGCGCCAGCAGCGGGGGGGCCTACAATGAGCAGTTCTTC.

This rearrangement joins TRBV5-5 to TRBJ1-2; D uncertain. With 6 bases removed from V and 4 bases from J, the gap between germline ends came to 22 bases. The CDR3 has 16 amino acids. Germline-derived CDR1 and CDR2 are SGHKS and YYEKEE (reference sequence). As DNA, the CDR3 is TGTGCCAGCACCCCGAACCACGGGAGTCCCACCTATGGCTACACCTTC. It specifies CASTPNHGSPTYGYTF.

This clone is a singleton in its sample. This chain links TRBV7-9 with TRBJ2-2; D gene unclear. Looked up from germline, CDR1 is SEHNR and CDR2 is FQNEAQ (reference sequence). V dropped 0 bases and J dropped 11 bases, with 13 bases sitting between them. This CDR3 is built from 14 residues. CDR3 DNA sequence: TGTGCCAGCAGCTTAGCGGGCTCCGTACGCGAGCTGTTTTTT. Amino acids: CASSLAGSVRELFF.